This T cell receptor (beta chain) stems from a study of control samples from healthy donors and cancer patients. Here immunoSEQ multiplex PCR was the method, and the copy in TCRdb shows in-frame clones only, minus some. The sample holds approximately 150,000 clones, about nine tenths seen once. Trimming pared 0 bases from V and 8 bases from J, leaving 4 bases between. Per the germline V gene, CDR1 is ENHRY and CDR2 is SYGVKD. CDR3 length equals 12 residues. The clonotype comes from a woman aged 35 to 49 in good health. V usage is TRBV10-3 and J usage is TRBJ1-4; D call uncertain. The sample comprised blood. CDR3 coding DNA: TGTGCCATCAGTGAGTCAACCGAAAAACTGTTTTTT. It translates to CAISESTEKLFF.